One and the same sample provided the 18 T cell receptor beta chains below, sequenced in a study of human T cells and chemical hapten exposure. MiXCR, run by TCRdb on the RACE reads, gives a single entry per CDR3 protein. Altogether roughly 100,000 distinct CDR3 sequences are present, about 9.3% being singletons, with the ten largest covering 2% to 2.5%. As to time point: patch test 2, 6 weeks after DPC sensitization. Stated treatment: therapeutic diphenylcyclopropenone sensitization with weekly scalp DPC. This sample comprised whole blood, obtained in connection with sensitization to the hapten diphenylcyclopropenone (DPC). Receptors were obtained from a woman between 40 and 55 years old with alopecia areata. Some clones in this sample may be carry-over from other donors' samples.

This rearrangement joins TRBV7-9 to TRBJ2-3; no reliable D call. Germline loops: CDR1 SEHNR, CDR2 FQNEAQ (reference sequence). This CDR3 has 13 residues. Trimming removed 2 bases from V and 5 bases from J, with 8 bases in between. In DNA form, the CDR3 reads TGTGCCAGCAGCTTAAAAGGAATAGATACGCAGTATTTT. This sequence encodes CASSLKGIDTQYF.

This clonotype was found many times. CDR3 amino acids: CASRGILAGVGYNEQFF. CDR3 DNA sequence: TGTGCCAGCAGGGGGATACTAGCGGGAGTTGGATACAATGAGCAGTTCTTC. The V gene is TRBV28, the J gene TRBJ2-1; 11 bases fit TRBD2. CDR1 is MDHEN, CDR2 SYDVKM, per germline. V gave up 6 bases and J gave up 4 bases; unmatched junction bases: 11. This CDR3 contains 17 residues. Drawing the rest from reference TRBV28 and TRBJ2-1, the complete variable domain is DVKVTQSSRYLVKRTGEKVFLECVQDMDHENMFWYRQDPGLGLRLIYFSYDVKMKEKGDIPEGYSVSREKKERFSLILESASTNQTSMYLCASRGILAGVGYNEQFFGPGTRLTVL.

In this sample, this clonotype turned up many times. The chain couples TRBV27 to TRBJ1-6, with D maybe TRBD1 (6 bases). Germline CDR1 MNHEY, CDR2 SMNVEV (reference sequence). This CDR3 contains 14 residues. Trimming took off 0 bases at V and 10 bases at J, with 10 bases between the two ends. The CDR3, as DNA: TGTGCCAGCAGTTTATCAGGGGGTCGATCACCCCTCCACTTT. Translating it yields CASSLSGGRSPLHF.

This clonotype was seen more than once but under ten times. V gene TRBV5-1 combines with J gene TRBJ2-7; TRBD1 might be the D (6 bases). The germline gives CDR1 SGHRS, CDR2 YFSETQ. The length of the CDR3 is 14 residues. V gave up 4 bases and J gave up 5 bases, with 16 bases separating them. For the CDR3, the DNA is TGCGCCAGCAGCATACAGGGAGCCCGGGACGAGCAGTACTTC. It is translated as CASSIQGARDEQYF.

The chain employs TRBV2 and TRBJ1-2; 9 nucleotides agree with TRBD1. CDR1 SNHLY and CDR2 FYNNEI come from the germline V gene. The V and J ends lost 6 bases and 4 bases, in that order; junction bases with no gene match: 6. The CDR3 has 14 amino acids. This chain's CDR3 is CASRPGQGPYGYTF. CDR3 in DNA: TGTGCCAGCAGACCGGGACAGGGCCCCTATGGCTACACCTTC.

This clonotype has just a few counts. The rearrangement joins TRBV6-6 to TRBJ2-1; D is possibly TRBD2 (6 bases). With 8 bases removed from V and 4 bases from J, the gap between germline ends came to 15 bases. The CDR3 runs 14 residues. Germline-derived CDR1 and CDR2 are MNHNY and SVGAGI (reference sequence). CDR3 in DNA: TGTGCCAGCCGGGAGCGGGTTGGATACAATGAGCAGTTCTTC. Translation: CASRERVGYNEQFF.

This clonotype was recorded many times. CDR3 nucleotide sequence: TGTGCCAGCAGCCAGACAGGGATTAACTATGGCTACACCTTC. Translating it yields CASSQTGINYGYTF. V gene TRBV7-9 combines with J gene TRBJ1-2; TRBD1 aligns across 7 bases. This CDR3 is built from 14 residues. Germline lookup yields CDR1 SEHNR and CDR2 FQNEAQ (reference sequence). V dropped 5 bases and J dropped 1; count of bases not matched to a gene: 4. Based on the CDR3 plus reference TRBV7-9 and TRBJ1-2, the full variable domain is DTGVSQNPRHKITKRGQNVTFRCDPISEHNRLYWYRQTLGQGPEFLTYFQNEAQLEKSRLLSDRFSAERPKGSFSTLEIQRTEQGDSAMYLCASSQTGINYGYTFGSGTRLTVV.

This clonotype has just a few counts. This chain links TRBV13 with TRBJ1-2; D not resolved. This CDR3 is built from 14 residues. The V gene lost 5 bases and the J gene lost 4 bases, with 14 bases spanning the gap. Germline loops: CDR1 PRHDT, CDR2 FYEKMQ (reference sequence). CDR3 residues: CASSTRISLYGYTF. CDR3 in DNA: TGTGCCAGCAGCACCCGGATCAGCCTCTATGGCTACACCTTC. Looking up the rest from reference TRBV13 and TRBJ1-2 gives the full variable domain: AAGVIQSPRHLIKEKRETATLKCYPIPRHDTVYWYQQGPGQDPQFLISFYEKMQSDKGSIPDRFSAQQFSDYHSELNMSSLELGDSALYFCASSTRISLYGYTFGSGTRLTVV.

The V gene is TRBV6-1, the J gene TRBJ2-1; D is undetermined. Per the germline V gene, CDR1 is MNHNS and CDR2 is SASEGT. The CDR3 spans 16 residues. The V end lost 3 bases, the J end lost 2 bases, and 14 bases lay between the germline ends. The CDR3 spells CASSDGLDVPYNEQFF. CDR3 sequence (DNA): TGTGCCAGCAGTGACGGGTTAGATGTCCCCTACAATGAGCAGTTCTTC.

The chain joins TRBV5-1 to TRBJ1-3; D unresolved. Deletions cut 0 bases from V and 0 bases from J, with 7 bases between. This CDR3 contains 15 residues. Germline V gives CDR1 SGHRS, CDR2 YFSETQ. The CDR3 sequence: CASSLVPVSGNTIYF. CDR3 in DNA: TGCGCCAGCAGCTTGGTCCCGGTCTCTGGAAACACCATATATTTT.

This clonotype was detected a few times. The chain has TRBV5-1 and TRBJ2-1; 8 bases map to TRBD2. Germline-derived CDR1 and CDR2 are SGHRS and YFSETQ. After removal of 7 bases from V and 0 bases from J, the junction contained 6 bases not matched to a gene. This CDR3 contains 15 residues. The CDR3 spells CASRSGGSSYNEQFF. CDR3 DNA: TGCGCCAGCCGAAGCGGGGGTAGCTCCTACAATGAGCAGTTCTTC.

The rearrangement joins TRBV9 to TRBJ2-5, with 8 bases fitting TRBD1. The CDR3 covers 15 residues. Germline trimming cut 0 bases from V and 2 bases from J; bases unmatched to any gene: 3. CDR1 and CDR2 from the germline V gene are SGDLS and YYNGEE. The CDR3 DNA is TGTGCCAGCAGCGTAGAGGGACAGGAACAAGAGACCCAGTACTTC. It is translated as CASSVEGQEQETQYF.

This clonotype was found a few times. CDR3 bases: TGTGCCAGCAGCGTAGGGGGAGGACAGGAGAACATTCAGTACTTC. This encodes CASSVGGGQENIQYF. J is TRBJ2-4 and V is TRBV9; tentatively, D is TRBD1 (7 bases). The germline V gene has CDR1 SGDLS and CDR2 YYNGEE. Trimming removed 0 bases from V and 7 bases from J, with 14 bases in between. This CDR3 is built from 15 residues.

This clonotype has just a few counts. The genes are TRBV5-1 and TRBJ2-1; the D gene is possibly TRBD2 (6 bases). The V gene lost 0 bases and the J gene lost 4 bases, with 11 bases spanning the gap. The germline CDR1 and CDR2 sequences are SGHRS and YFSETQ. The CDR3 sequence is 15 residues long. This CDR3 is CASSLDGGPYNEQFF. The DNA of the CDR3 is TGCGCCAGCAGCTTGGACGGAGGGCCTTACAATGAGCAGTTCTTC.

This clonotype has more than one count but fewer than ten. J is TRBJ2-7 and V is TRBV30; D ambiguous. With 0 bases removed from V and 2 bases from J, the gap between germline ends came to 11 bases. The CDR3 has 14 amino acids. CDR1 is GTSNPN, CDR2 SVGIG, per germline (reference sequence). The CDR3 nucleotides read TGTGCCTGGAGTGTTAAAGGAAACACCTACGAGCAGTACTTC. This encodes CAWSVKGNTYEQYF.

This clonotype was detected a few times. The rearrangement joins TRBV5-4 to TRBJ2-1; 7 nucleotides line up with TRBD1. V was clipped by 4 bases and J by 7 bases; unmatched bases: 5. Germline V lookup: CDR1 SGHNT, CDR2 YYREEE (reference sequence). The CDR3 loop spans 13 amino acids. The CDR3 nucleotides read TGTGCCAGCAGCCCGGACAGGTTGAATGAGCAGTTCTTC. Its translation is CASSPDRLNEQFF.

This clonotype has a handful of counts. The CDR3 here is CASSLAPGALEAFF. For the CDR3, the DNA is TGTGCCAGCAGCTTAGCACCGGGGGCACTTGAAGCTTTCTTT. This chain connects TRBV7-8 to TRBJ1-1; a weak D match, TRBD1 (6 bases). The CDR3 consists of 14 residues. The germline CDR1 and CDR2 sequences are SGHVS and FQNEAQ. Trimming removed 0 bases at V and 7 bases at J, with 12 bases between.

The chain links TRBV7-6 to TRBJ2-7; 9 bases align to TRBD1. Per germline, CDR1 SGHVS and CDR2 FNYEAQ. CDR3 length: 12 residues. Trimming took 8 bases from V and 4 from J; bases not matched to a gene: 3. CDR3 sequence: CASGGQGYEQYF. CDR3 coding DNA: TGTGCCAGCGGAGGACAGGGGTACGAGCAGTACTTC.